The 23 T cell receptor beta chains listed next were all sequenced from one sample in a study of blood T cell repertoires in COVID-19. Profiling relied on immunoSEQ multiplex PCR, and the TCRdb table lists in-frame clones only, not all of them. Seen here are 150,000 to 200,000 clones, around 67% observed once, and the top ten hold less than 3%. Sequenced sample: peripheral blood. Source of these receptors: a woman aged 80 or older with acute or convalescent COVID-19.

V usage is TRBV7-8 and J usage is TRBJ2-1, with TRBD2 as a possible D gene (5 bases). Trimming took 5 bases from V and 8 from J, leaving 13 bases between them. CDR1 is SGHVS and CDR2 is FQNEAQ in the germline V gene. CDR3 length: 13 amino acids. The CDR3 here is CASSATAGHEQFF. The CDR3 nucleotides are TGTGCCAGCAGCGCTACCGCGGGCCATGAGCAGTTCTTC.

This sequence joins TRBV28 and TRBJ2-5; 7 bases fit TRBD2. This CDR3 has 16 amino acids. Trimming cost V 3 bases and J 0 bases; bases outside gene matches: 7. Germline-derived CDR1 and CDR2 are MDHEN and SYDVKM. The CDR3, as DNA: TGTGCCAGCAGTTTCCTTACCGGGACTAACCAAGAGACCCAGTACTTC. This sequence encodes CASSFLTGTNQETQYF.

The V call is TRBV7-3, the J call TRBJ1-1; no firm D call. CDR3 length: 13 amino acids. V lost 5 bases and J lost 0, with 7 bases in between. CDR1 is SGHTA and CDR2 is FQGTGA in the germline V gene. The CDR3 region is CASSVTLNTEAFF. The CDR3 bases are TGTGCCAGCAGCGTTACATTGAACACTGAAGCTTTCTTT. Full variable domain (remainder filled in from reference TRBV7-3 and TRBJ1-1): GAGVSQTPSNKVTEKGKYVELRCDPISGHTALYWYRQSLGQGPEFLIYFQGTGAADDSGLPNDRFFAVRPEGSVSTLKIQRTERGDSAVYLCASSVTLNTEAFFGQGTRLTVV.

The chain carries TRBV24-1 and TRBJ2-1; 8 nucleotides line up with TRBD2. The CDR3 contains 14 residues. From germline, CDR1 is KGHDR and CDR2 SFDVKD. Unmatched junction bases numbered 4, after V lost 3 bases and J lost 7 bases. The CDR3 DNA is TGTGCCACCAGTGATACCGGGACTAGTAATGAGCAGTTCTTC. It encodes CATSDTGTSNEQFF.

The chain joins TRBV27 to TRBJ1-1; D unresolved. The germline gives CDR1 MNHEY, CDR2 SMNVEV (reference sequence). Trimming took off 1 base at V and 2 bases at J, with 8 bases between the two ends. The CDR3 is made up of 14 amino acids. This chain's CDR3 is CASSLFGFNTEAFF. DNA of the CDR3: TGTGCCAGCAGTTTATTCGGTTTCAACACTGAAGCTTTCTTT.

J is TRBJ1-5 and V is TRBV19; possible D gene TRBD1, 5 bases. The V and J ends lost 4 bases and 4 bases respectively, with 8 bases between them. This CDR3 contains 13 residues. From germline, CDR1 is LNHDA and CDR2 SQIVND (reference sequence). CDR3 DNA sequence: TGTGCCAGTAGTAAACAGGAAAATCAGCCCCAGCATTTT. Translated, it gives CASSKQENQPQHF.

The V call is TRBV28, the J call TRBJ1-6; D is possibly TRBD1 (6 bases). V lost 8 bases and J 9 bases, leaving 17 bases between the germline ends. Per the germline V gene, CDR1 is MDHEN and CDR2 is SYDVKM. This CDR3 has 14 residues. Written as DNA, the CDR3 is TGTGCCAGCGGGGTGGGGGGGCGCAGTTCACCCCTCCACTTT. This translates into CASGVGGRSSPLHF.

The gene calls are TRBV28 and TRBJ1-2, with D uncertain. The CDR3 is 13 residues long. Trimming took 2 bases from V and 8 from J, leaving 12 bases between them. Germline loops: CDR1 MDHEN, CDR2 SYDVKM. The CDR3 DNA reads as TGTGCCAGCAGTTTAAGCGGAGCAGAAGGCTACACCTTC. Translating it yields CASSLSGAEGYTF.

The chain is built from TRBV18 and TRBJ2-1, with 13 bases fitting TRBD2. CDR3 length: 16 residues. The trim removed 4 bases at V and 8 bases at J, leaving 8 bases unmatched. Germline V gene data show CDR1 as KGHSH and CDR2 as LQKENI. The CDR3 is CASSLIGTSGAHEQFF. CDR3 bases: TGTGCCAGCTCACTGATCGGGACTAGCGGGGCCCATGAGCAGTTCTTC.

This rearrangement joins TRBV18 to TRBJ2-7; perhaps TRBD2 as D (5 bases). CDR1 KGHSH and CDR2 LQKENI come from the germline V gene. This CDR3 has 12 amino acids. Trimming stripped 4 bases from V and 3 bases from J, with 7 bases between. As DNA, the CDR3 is TGTGCCAGCTCACAGGGAGACTACGAGCAGTACTTC. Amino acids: CASSQGDYEQYF.

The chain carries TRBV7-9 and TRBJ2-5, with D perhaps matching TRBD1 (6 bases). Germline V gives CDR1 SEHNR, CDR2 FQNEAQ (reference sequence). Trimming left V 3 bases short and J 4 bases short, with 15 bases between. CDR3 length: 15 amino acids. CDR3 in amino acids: CASSLGTGFGETQYF. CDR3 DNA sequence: TGTGCCAGCAGCTTGGGCACAGGGTTTGGAGAGACCCAGTACTTC.

Here the CDR3 reads CASSHEHPNTEAFF. The CDR3 region has the DNA TGTGCCAGCAGCCACGAACACCCGAACACTGAAGCTTTCTTT. This rearrangement joins TRBV4-2 to TRBJ1-1; D not certain. The CDR3 totals 14 residues. The V and J ends lost 3 bases and 1 base respectively, with 9 bases between them. The germline gives CDR1 LGHNA, CDR2 YNFKEQ.

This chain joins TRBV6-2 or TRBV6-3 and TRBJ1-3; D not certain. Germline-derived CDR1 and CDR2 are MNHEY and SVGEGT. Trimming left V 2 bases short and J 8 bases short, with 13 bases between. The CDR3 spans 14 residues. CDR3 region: CASSYPNAADTIYF. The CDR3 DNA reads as TGTGCCAGCAGTTACCCCAATGCCGCGGACACCATATATTTT.

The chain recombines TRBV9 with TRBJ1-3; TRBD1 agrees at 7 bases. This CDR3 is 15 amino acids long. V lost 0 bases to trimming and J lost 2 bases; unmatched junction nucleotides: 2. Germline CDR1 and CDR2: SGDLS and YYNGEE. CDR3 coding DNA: TGTGCCAGCAGCGTAGATGGGACAGCTGGAAACACCATATATTTT. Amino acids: CASSVDGTAGNTIYF.

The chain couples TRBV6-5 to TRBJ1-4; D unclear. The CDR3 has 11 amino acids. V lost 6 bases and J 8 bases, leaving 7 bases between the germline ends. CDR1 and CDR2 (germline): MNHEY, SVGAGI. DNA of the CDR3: TGTGCCAGCAGACATAAGGAAAAACTGTTTTTT. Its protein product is CASRHKEKLFF.

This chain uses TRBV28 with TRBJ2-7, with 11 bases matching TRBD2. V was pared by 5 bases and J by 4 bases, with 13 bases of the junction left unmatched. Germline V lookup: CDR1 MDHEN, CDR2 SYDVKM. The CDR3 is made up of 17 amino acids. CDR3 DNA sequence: TGTGCCAGCAGTCGCACTAGCGGGAGATTGGCTGGGTACGAGCAGTACTTC. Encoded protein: CASSRTSGRLAGYEQYF.

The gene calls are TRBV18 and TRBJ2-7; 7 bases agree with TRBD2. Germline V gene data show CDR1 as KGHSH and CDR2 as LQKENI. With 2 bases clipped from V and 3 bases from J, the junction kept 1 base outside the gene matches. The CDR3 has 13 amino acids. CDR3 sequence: CASSPTGGYEQYF. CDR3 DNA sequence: TGTGCCAGCTCACCAACGGGAGGCTACGAGCAGTACTTC.

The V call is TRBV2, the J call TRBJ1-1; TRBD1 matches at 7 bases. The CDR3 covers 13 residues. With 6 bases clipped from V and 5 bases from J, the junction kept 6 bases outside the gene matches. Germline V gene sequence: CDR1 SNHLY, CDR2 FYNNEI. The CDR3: CASRVDRMTEAFF. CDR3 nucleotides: TGTGCCAGCAGGGTGGACAGGATGACTGAAGCTTTCTTT.

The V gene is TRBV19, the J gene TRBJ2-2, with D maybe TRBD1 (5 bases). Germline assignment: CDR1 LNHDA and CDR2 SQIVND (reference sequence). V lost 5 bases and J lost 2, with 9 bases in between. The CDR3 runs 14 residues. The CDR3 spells CASSEQVNTGELFF. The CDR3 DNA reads TGTGCCAGTAGTGAACAGGTTAACACCGGGGAGCTGTTTTTT.

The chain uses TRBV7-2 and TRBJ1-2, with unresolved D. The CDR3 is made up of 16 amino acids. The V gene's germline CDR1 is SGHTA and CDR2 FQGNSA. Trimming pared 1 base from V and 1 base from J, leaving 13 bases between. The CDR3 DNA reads TGTGCCAGCAGCTTAGAGCTTCGCGGATTTAACTATGGCTACACCTTC. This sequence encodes CASSLELRGFNYGYTF.

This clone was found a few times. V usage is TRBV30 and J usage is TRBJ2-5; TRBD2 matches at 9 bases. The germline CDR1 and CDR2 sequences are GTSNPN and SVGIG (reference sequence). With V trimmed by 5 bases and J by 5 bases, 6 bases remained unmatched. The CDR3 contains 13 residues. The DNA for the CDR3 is TGTGCCTGGGGTAGCGGGAGTACGGAGACCCAGTACTTC. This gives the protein CAWGSGSTETQYF.

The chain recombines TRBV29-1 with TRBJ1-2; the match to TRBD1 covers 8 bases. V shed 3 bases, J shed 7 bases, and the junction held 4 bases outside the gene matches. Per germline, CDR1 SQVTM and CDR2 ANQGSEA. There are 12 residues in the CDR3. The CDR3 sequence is CSVEAGGFGYTF. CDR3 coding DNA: TGCAGCGTTGAGGCAGGGGGCTTTGGCTACACCTTC.

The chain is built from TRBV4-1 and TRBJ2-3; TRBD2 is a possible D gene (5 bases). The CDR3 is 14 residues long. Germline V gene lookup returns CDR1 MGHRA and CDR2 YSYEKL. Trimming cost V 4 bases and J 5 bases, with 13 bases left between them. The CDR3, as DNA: TGCGCCAGCAGCCCCGGGTCTGCGGGAGATACGCAGTATTTT. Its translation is CASSPGSAGDTQYF.